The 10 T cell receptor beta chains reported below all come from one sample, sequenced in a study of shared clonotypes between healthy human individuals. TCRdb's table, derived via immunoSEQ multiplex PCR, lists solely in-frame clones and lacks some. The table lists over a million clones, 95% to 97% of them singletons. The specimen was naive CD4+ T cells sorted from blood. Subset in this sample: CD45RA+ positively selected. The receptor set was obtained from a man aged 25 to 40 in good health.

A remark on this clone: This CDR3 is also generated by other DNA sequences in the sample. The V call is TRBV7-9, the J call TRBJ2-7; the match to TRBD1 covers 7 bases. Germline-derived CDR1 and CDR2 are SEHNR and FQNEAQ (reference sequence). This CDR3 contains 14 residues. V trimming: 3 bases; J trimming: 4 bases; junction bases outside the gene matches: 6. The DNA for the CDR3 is TGTGCCAGCAGCTTCGACCGGGACAGTTACGAGCAGTACTTC. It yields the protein CASSFDRDSYEQYF.

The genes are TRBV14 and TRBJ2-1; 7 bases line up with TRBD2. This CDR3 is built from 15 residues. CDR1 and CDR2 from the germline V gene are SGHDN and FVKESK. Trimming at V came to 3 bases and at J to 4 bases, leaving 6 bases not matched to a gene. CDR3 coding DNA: TGTGCCAGCAGCCAGATGCTAGCGGTTTACAATGAGCAGTTCTTC. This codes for CASSQMLAVYNEQFF.

The CDR3 here is CASRLLDRVGAQHF. In nucleotides, the CDR3 is TGTGCCAGCAGATTGTTGGACAGGGTGGGGGCCCAGCATTTT. This sequence joins TRBV6-6 and TRBJ1-5; TRBD1 matches 8 bases. The trim removed 6 bases at V and 11 bases at J, leaving 12 bases unmatched. Germline-derived CDR1 and CDR2 are MNHNY and SVGAGI (reference sequence). The CDR3 is made up of 14 amino acids.

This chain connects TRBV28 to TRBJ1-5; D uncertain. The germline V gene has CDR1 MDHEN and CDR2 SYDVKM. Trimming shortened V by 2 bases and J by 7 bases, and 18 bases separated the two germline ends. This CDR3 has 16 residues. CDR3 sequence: CASSLGPQALVQPQHF. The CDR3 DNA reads TGTGCCAGCAGTTTAGGTCCGCAGGCACTCGTCCAGCCCCAGCATTTT.

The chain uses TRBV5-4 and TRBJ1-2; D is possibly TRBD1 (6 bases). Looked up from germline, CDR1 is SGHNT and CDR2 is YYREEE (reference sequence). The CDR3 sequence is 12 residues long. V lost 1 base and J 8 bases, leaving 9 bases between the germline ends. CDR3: CASSLIGGGYTF. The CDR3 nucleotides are TGTGCCAGCAGCTTGATTGGGGGCGGCTACACCTTC.

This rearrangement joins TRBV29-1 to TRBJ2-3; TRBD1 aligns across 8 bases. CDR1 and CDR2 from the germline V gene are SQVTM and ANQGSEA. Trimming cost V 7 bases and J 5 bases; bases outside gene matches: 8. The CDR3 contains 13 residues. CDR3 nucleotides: TGCAGCGCAAGACAGGGGTTGGTAGATACGCAGTATTTT. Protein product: CSARQGLVDTQYF.

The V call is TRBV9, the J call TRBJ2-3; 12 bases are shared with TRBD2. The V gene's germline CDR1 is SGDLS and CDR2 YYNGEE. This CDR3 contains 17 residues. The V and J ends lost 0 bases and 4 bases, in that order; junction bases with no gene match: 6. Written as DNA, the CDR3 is TGTGCCAGCAGCGTAGAAGGCCTAGCGGGAGGGGCAGATACGCAGTATTTT. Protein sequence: CASSVEGLAGGADTQYF. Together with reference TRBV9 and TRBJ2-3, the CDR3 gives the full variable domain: DSGVTQTPKHLITATGQRVTLRCSPRSGDLSVYWYQQSLDQGLQFLIQYYNGEERAKGNILERFSAQQFPDLHSELNLSSLELGDSALYFCASSVEGLAGGADTQYFGPGTRLTVL.

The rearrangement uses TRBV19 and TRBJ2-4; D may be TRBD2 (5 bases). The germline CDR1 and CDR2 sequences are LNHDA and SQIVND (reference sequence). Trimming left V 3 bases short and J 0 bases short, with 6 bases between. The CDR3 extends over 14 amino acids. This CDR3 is CASSIRGAKNIQYF. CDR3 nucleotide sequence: TGTGCCAGTAGTATCCGGGGAGCCAAAAACATTCAGTACTTC.

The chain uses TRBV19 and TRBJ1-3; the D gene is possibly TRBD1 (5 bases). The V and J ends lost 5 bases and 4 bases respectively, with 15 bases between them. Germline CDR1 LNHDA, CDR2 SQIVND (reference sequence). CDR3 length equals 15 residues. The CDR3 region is CASSWRWTLGNTIYF. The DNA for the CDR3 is TGTGCCAGTAGTTGGCGGTGGACATTGGGAAACACCATATATTTT.

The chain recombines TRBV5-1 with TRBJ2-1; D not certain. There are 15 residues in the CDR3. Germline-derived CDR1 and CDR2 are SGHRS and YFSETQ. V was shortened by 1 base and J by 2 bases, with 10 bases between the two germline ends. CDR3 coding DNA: TGCGCCAGCAGCTTGATTGCTACCCCCTACAATGAGCAGTTCTTC. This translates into CASSLIATPYNEQFF.